Sequencing of this T cell receptor beta chain was carried out in a study of cytomegalovirus exposure and HLA in healthy donors. Study-level background: A prior study identified roughly 110 million unique TCR beta sequences from 200 million or so T cells. Findings of the study overall: A later examination showed that TCR association rates differed by HLA locus, with DRB1 most and HLA-C fewest. Association with HLA alleles at 0.05 false discovery rate was found for 15,000 or so TCR beta sequences in a later analysis. Common viral pathogens seemed to be connected with several of the most significant clusters, according to a later analysis.

A remark on this clone: Its target is not known.

PCR was performed using 60 Vbeta and 13 Jbeta primers. The method was immunoSEQ multiplex PCR; TCRdb's version includes in-frame clones alone and lacks a portion of them. The table has around 180,000 clones, about 78% seen once. The source of this sequence is a man between 35 and 55 years old in good health and CMV-seronegative. Sequencing input: PBMCs.

Here the CDR3 reads CADASGPGGTEAFF. CDR3 DNA: TGTGCTGACGCTTCAGGCCCGGGAGGCACTGAAGCTTTCTTT. The chain employs TRBV12-5 and TRBJ1-1; D is uncertain. The length of the CDR3 is 14 residues. Between the trimmed V and J ends, which lost 11 bases and 4 bases, there was a span of 20 bases. Germline CDR1 LGHNT, CDR2 FRNRAP.